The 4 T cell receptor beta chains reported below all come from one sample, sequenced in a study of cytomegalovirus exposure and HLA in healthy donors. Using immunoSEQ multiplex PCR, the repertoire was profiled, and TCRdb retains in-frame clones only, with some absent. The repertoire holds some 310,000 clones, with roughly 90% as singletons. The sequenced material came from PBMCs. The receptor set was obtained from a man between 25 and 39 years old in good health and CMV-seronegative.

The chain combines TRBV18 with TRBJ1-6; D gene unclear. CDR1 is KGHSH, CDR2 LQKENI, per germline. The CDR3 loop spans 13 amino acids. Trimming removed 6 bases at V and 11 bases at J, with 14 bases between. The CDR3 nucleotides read TGTGCCAGCTCCCCCGACCGGGGAACACCCCTCCACTTT. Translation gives CASSPDRGTPLHF. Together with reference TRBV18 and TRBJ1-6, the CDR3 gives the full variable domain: NAGVMQNPRHLVRRRGQEARLRCSPMKGHSHVYWYRQLPEEGLKFMVYLQKENIIDESGMPKERFSAEFPKEGPSILRIQQVVRGDSAAYFCASSPDRGTPLHFGNGTRLTVT.

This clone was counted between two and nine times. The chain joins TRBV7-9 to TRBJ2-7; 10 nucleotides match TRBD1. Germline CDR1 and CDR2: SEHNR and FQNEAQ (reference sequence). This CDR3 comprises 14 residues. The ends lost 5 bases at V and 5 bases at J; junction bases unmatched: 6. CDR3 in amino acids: CASSKRDRGHEQYF. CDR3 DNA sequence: TGTGCCAGCAGCAAAAGGGACAGGGGCCACGAGCAGTACTTC.

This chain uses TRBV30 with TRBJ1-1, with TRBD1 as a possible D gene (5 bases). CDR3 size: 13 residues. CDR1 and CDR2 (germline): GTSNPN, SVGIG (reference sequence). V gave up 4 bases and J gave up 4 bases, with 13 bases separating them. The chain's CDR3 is CAWNLRAGTEAFF. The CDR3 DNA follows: TGTGCCTGGAATCTCAGGGCCGGCACTGAAGCTTTCTTT.

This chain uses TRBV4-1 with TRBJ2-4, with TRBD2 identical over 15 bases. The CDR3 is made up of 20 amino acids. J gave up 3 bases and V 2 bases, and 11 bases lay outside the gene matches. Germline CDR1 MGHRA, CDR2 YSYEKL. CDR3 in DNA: TGCGCCAGCAGCCAATCCGGACTAGCGGGGGGGCATGGGGTCAAAAACATTCAGTACTTC. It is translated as CASSQSGLAGGHGVKNIQYF.